This T cell receptor beta chain was identified in a study of human T cells and chemical hapten exposure. As concerns this clonotype: The antigen remains undetermined.

Study outcomes and limitations: Sensitization with DPC brought no change to TCRs above 1 in 1000 in frequency.

The V and J ends lost 2 bases and 5 bases, in that order; junction bases with no gene match: 6. Germline V gene sequence: CDR1 ENHRY, CDR2 SYGVKD. This CDR3 comprises 15 residues. Library construction involved attaching unique molecular identifiers to individual cDNA molecules, which allowed quantitative, reproducible TCR counting. Authors' data handling: Across samples, TCR counts had a median of about 88,000 and ranged from about 23,224 to 690,600. TCRdb ran MiXCR on the RACE reads and lists one entry per CDR3 protein. The V and J calls reflect TCRdb's pipeline rather than the authors' work. The data contain a few hundred thousand distinct CDR3 sequences, around 4.8% of them singletons. Documented time point: patch test 1, 2 weeks after DPC sensitization. Specified treatment: therapeutic diphenylcyclopropenone sensitization with weekly scalp DPC.

This chain links TRBV10-3 with TRBJ2-7, with 10 bases that match TRBD1. Sequenced material: whole blood, taken in connection with sensitization to the hapten diphenylcyclopropenone (DPC). The clonotype was recovered from a woman between 45 and 65 years old with alopecia areata. Some clones in this sample may be carry-over from other donors' samples. CDR3: CAISEGTGALNEQYF. CDR3 DNA sequence: TGTGCCATCAGTGAGGGGACAGGGGCATTGAACGAGCAGTACTTC.